The rows below give T cell receptor beta chains drawn from one sample of a study of T cells in Graves' hyperthyroidism and ophthalmopathy. TCRdb re-called the multiplex PCR reads with MiXCR, one entry per CDR3 protein. The table has about 740,000 distinct CDR3 sequences, 14% seen once; the top ten hold around 9.6%. Sequenced material: blood. All receptors come from a young woman with Graves' hyperthyroidism. Both conserved end residues are part of each CDR3. The order of the fields is D gene, V gene, CDR3 length, clone size, J gene, CDR3 DNA, CDR3 protein. D genes are given only for firm matches. Size tells how often a clone was seen (once, few, many) or the class of an expanded clone, and some rows leave it out.

d_call: TRBD1
v_call: TRBV3-1
cdr3_length: 21
clone_size: -
j_call: TRBJ1-4
cdr3_nt: TGTGCCAGCAGCCAAGGTCGGGGACAGGGTCGGTCTCGGGCAACTAATGAAAAACTGTTTTTT
cdr3_aa: CASSQGRGQGRSRATNEKLFF

d_call: TRBD2
v_call: TRBV6-1
cdr3_length: 18
clone_size: -
j_call: TRBJ2-2
cdr3_nt: TGTGCCAGCAGGGGATGGGACTTGGGACTAGCGGACACCGGGGAGCTGTTTTTT
cdr3_aa: CASRGWDLGLADTGELFF

d_call: -
v_call: TRBV24-1
cdr3_length: 15
clone_size: -
j_call: TRBJ2-5
cdr3_nt: TGTGCCACCAGTGACCTTGACGTCGACCAAGAGACCCAGTACTTC
cdr3_aa: CATSDLDVDQETQYF

d_call: -
v_call: TRBV4-1
cdr3_length: 17
clone_size: -
j_call: TRBJ2-4
cdr3_nt: TGCGCCAGCAGCCAAGGATCCGTTCACGGAGCCAAAAACATTCAGTACTTC
cdr3_aa: CASSQGSVHGAKNIQYF

d_call: -
v_call: TRBV12-3/TRBV12-4
cdr3_length: 14
clone_size: -
j_call: TRBJ1-2
cdr3_nt: TGTGCCAGCAGCCTAATCCACTCCAACTATGGCTACACCTTC
cdr3_aa: CASSLIHSNYGYTF

d_call: TRBD1
v_call: TRBV10-3
cdr3_length: 14
clone_size: once
j_call: TRBJ1-1
cdr3_nt: TGTGCCATCAGAAGACAGGGAATGAACACTGAAGCTTTCTTT
cdr3_aa: CAIRRQGMNTEAFF

d_call: TRBD1
v_call: TRBV10-3
cdr3_length: 14
clone_size: many
j_call: TRBJ2-7
cdr3_nt: TGTGCCATCAGTGAGTCGAGGGGGACAGACGAGCAGTACTTC
cdr3_aa: CAISESRGTDEQYF

d_call: -
v_call: TRBV7-9
cdr3_length: 15
clone_size: many
j_call: TRBJ2-1
cdr3_nt: TGTGCCAGCAGCTTTGGAGTGGGCGTCGGGGATGAGCAGTTCTTC
cdr3_aa: CASSFGVGVGDEQFF

d_call: TRBD1
v_call: TRBV4-3
cdr3_length: 13
clone_size: many
j_call: TRBJ2-7
cdr3_nt: TGCGCCAGCAGCCCACCCAACAGGGGCGAGCAGTACTTC
cdr3_aa: CASSPPNRGEQYF

d_call: -
v_call: TRBV5-4
cdr3_length: 16
clone_size: -
j_call: TRBJ1-2
cdr3_nt: TGTGCCAGCAGCTTGGGATCAGGGGCGAGCTACGATGGCTACACCTTC
cdr3_aa: CASSLGSGASYDGYTF

d_call: TRBD2
v_call: TRBV6-2/TRBV6-3
cdr3_length: 14
clone_size: -
j_call: TRBJ2-7
cdr3_nt: TGTGCCAGCGGCGAGGCTAGCGGAGTTTACGAGCAGTACTTC
cdr3_aa: CASGEASGVYEQYF

d_call: TRBD1
v_call: TRBV12-3/TRBV12-4
cdr3_length: 15
clone_size: -
j_call: TRBJ1-1
cdr3_nt: TGTGCCAGCAGAATATCCGGGACAGCAAACACTGAAGCTTTCTTT
cdr3_aa: CASRISGTANTEAFF

d_call: -
v_call: TRBV6-1
cdr3_length: 12
clone_size: few
j_call: TRBJ2-5
cdr3_nt: TGTGCCAGCAGTGTAGACTGGGAGACCCAGTACTTC
cdr3_aa: CASSVDWETQYF

d_call: TRBD2
v_call: TRBV2
cdr3_length: 17
clone_size: -
j_call: TRBJ2-3
cdr3_nt: TGTGCCAGCGGGGGACTAGCGGGAGTATTTCGCACAGATACGCAGTATTTT
cdr3_aa: CASGGLAGVFRTDTQYF

d_call: TRBD2
v_call: TRBV11-2
cdr3_length: 15
clone_size: -
j_call: TRBJ2-5
cdr3_nt: TGTGCCAGCAGCCCGGAACTAGCGGCGGGCGGGACCCAGTACTTC
cdr3_aa: CASSPELAAGGTQYF

d_call: TRBD1
v_call: TRBV6-5
cdr3_length: 14
clone_size: many
j_call: TRBJ2-5
cdr3_nt: TGTGCCAGCAGCTACTACAGGGGGCGAGAGACCCAGTACTTC
cdr3_aa: CASSYYRGRETQYF

d_call: -
v_call: TRBV3-1
cdr3_length: 12
clone_size: many
j_call: TRBJ1-6
cdr3_nt: TGTGCCAGCAGCCAAGAAAATTCACCCCTCCACTTT
cdr3_aa: CASSQENSPLHF

d_call: TRBD2
v_call: TRBV20-1
cdr3_length: 15
clone_size: few
j_call: TRBJ2-5
cdr3_nt: TGCAGTGCTAGAGATTGGGGGGGGGTAGTGGAGACCCAGTACTTC
cdr3_aa: CSARDWGGVVETQYF

d_call: -
v_call: TRBV7-9
cdr3_length: 13
clone_size: -
j_call: TRBJ2-2
cdr3_nt: TGTGCCAGCAGCTACCGACAGACCGGGGAGCTGTTTTTT
cdr3_aa: CASSYRQTGELFF

d_call: -
v_call: TRBV20-1
cdr3_length: 13
clone_size: few
j_call: TRBJ1-2
cdr3_nt: TGCAGTGCTAGCTGGGGCCAGCAAGGGGGCTACACCTTC
cdr3_aa: CSASWGQQGGYTF

d_call: TRBD1
v_call: TRBV6-2/TRBV6-3
cdr3_length: 15
clone_size: -
j_call: TRBJ1-1
cdr3_nt: TGTGCCAGCACCGACGGACAGGGGGGAAACACTGAAGCTTTCTTT
cdr3_aa: CASTDGQGGNTEAFF

d_call: -
v_call: TRBV6-2/TRBV6-3
cdr3_length: 14
clone_size: -
j_call: TRBJ2-5
cdr3_nt: TGTGCCAGTCAGAAGTCGGGGTCGTTGGTGACCCAGTACTTC
cdr3_aa: CASQKSGSLVTQYF

d_call: -
v_call: TRBV5-6
cdr3_length: 17
clone_size: many
j_call: TRBJ2-1
cdr3_nt: TGTGCCAGCAGCCGGACCCCAACAGGCCACTCCTACAATGAGCAGTTCTTC
cdr3_aa: CASSRTPTGHSYNEQFF

d_call: -
v_call: TRBV14
cdr3_length: 14
clone_size: many
j_call: TRBJ2-5
cdr3_nt: TGTGCCAGCAGCCCTCTCGGCAAAGAAGAGACCCAGTACTTC
cdr3_aa: CASSPLGKEETQYF

d_call: TRBD2
v_call: TRBV5-1
cdr3_length: 15
clone_size: -
j_call: TRBJ2-1
cdr3_nt: TGCGCCAGCAGGCGACTAGCGGGAGGGAAGTATGAGCAGTTCTTC
cdr3_aa: CASRRLAGGKYEQFF

d_call: -
v_call: TRBV9
cdr3_length: 14
clone_size: many
j_call: TRBJ1-2
cdr3_nt: TGTGCCAGCAGCCTCGGTCACTATGAGGGTGGCTACACCTTC
cdr3_aa: CASSLGHYEGGYTF